This entry describes one T cell receptor (beta chain). V was trimmed by 5 bases and J by 4 bases, leaving 14 bases between them. This CDR3 contains 14 residues. CDR1 is KGHSH and CDR2 is LQKENI in the germline V gene. TCRdb's table, derived via immunoSEQ multiplex PCR, lists solely in-frame clones and lacks some. Among under 200,000 clones listed, around 83% were seen once. The data derive from a study of blood T cell repertoires in COVID-19. Material: peripheral blood. The chain carries TRBV18 and TRBJ2-5; D may be TRBD1 (6 bases). This TCR derives from an elderly woman in a cohort sampled during active or convalescent COVID-19. CDR3 DNA sequence: TGTGCCAGCTCAGAACGAGGGGGTCGAGAGACCCAGTACTTC. Its protein is CASSERGGRETQYF. Looking up the rest from reference TRBV18 and TRBJ2-5 gives the full variable domain: NAGVMQNPRHLVRRRGQEARLRCSPMKGHSHVYWYRQLPEEGLKFMVYLQKENIIDESGMPKERFSAEFPKEGPSILRIQQVVRGDSAAYFCASSERGGRETQYFGPGTRLLVL.